This T cell receptor beta chain was documented in a study of regulatory T cells in long-lasting Graves disease. As for time point: newly diagnosed GD, antithyroid drugs for less than 3 months. Preparation of the TCR library used RNA extracted from PBMCs. Graves' disease was diagnosed by American Thyroid Association guidelines. The CDR3 loop spans 11 amino acids. V was trimmed by 6 bases and J by 5 bases, leaving 10 bases between them. The germline V gene encodes CDR1 SQVTM and CDR2 ANQGSEA. At least ten counts were recorded for this clonotype. In building TCR beta libraries, iRepertoire HTBI primers were used together with Arm-PCR of CDR3 regions. MiXCR, run by TCRdb on the multiplex PCR reads, gives a single entry per CDR3 protein. Here the sample spans 550,000 or so distinct CDR3 sequences, around 13% being singletons. These data were also reused for a study on T cells in Graves' hyperthyroidism and ophthalmopathy.

The specimen was peripheral blood mononuclear cells (PBMCs), collected at new diagnosis, from a patient treated with antithyroid drugs. This clonotype was sampled from a woman aged 25 to 39 with Graves disease. V is TRBV29-1 and J is TRBJ2-5; D is uncertain. Here the CDR3 DNA reads TGCAGCGTCGGAAATTGGGAGACCCAGTACTTC. Protein sequence: CSVGNWETQYF.